This TCR beta chain was captured by sequencing in a study of T cell responses to AZD1222 COVID-19 vaccine. The overall study: Investigators merged groups given second doses at roughly 4 or roughly 12 weeks.

Germline CDR1 reads SGHTA; CDR2 reads FQGNSA. This CDR3 spans 15 amino acids. Trimming took off 5 bases at V and 2 bases at J, with 15 bases between the two ends. Data came from immunoSEQ multiplex PCR; TCRdb stores just in-frame clones and leaves some out. Counted here are about 140,000 clones, about 93% occurring once; the ten biggest clones make up about 5%. This chain connects TRBV7-2 to TRBJ2-5; D call uncertain. This sequence originates from an adult in good health. Here the sequenced sample was peripheral blood, taken on day 0 of AZD1222 vaccination. The CDR3 region is CASSLSYQKQETQYF. The CDR3 DNA reads TGTGCCAGCAGCCTAAGCTACCAAAAGCAAGAGACCCAGTACTTC.